This T cell receptor beta chain emerged from a study of T cell repertoires in cytomegalovirus infection. About the study: Recently identified HLA-C-restricted CMV epitopes and well-studied HLA-B-restricted CMV epitopes were used by the study.

About this clonotype itself: The antigen is undetermined.

The CDR3 loop spans 14 amino acids. V dropped 6 bases and J dropped 8; count of bases not matched to a gene: 9. Germline loops: CDR1 SGHTA, CDR2 FQGNSA. TCRdb processed the reads anew with MiXCR; each CDR3 protein has one entry. The sample yields roughly 87,000 distinct CDR3 sequences, about 31% seen once. V gene TRBV7-2 combines with J gene TRBJ2-1; 8 nucleotides align to TRBD2. The sequencing here drew on CD8+ T cells from cultured PBMCs, taken from culture after CMV antigen stimulation. The clonotype originates from a human donor in good health (CMV status not recorded). Some clones in this sample may be carry-over from other donors' samples. In DNA form, the CDR3 reads TGTGCCAGCAGTCCTGTAGCGGGGTCGGATGAGCAGTTCTTC. Amino acids: CASSPVAGSDEQFF.